A selection of T cell receptor beta chains follows, all from one sample in a study of a mutant IDH1 vaccine in newly diagnosed glioma. Only in-frame clones appear in the TCRdb table, and some are missing; sequencing was by immunoSEQ multiplex PCR. The sample lists tens of thousands of clones, 80% to 90% occurring once. Sequencing used PBMCs, obtained from a glioma patient treated with radiotherapy, temozolomide or both. The receptors shown here come from a woman between 50 and 59 years old with glioma. The CDR3 runs from the conserved cysteine through the conserved F or W. Fields, in order: V gene, J gene, D gene, clone size, CDR3 protein, CDR3 DNA. A D gene is named only where the DNA matches it firmly. Clone sizes are given selectively: once, few, many, or a class where the clone is expanded.

>TRBV4-2|TRBJ2-3|TRBD2|-
CASSQELTAGGASDTQYF
TGTGCCAGCAGCCAAGAACTAACTGCGGGGGGGGCTTCAGATACGCAGTATTTT
>TRBV30|TRBJ1-2|-|-
CAWSVAGYYGYTF
TGTGCCTGGAGTGTAGCCGGGTACTATGGCTACACCTTC
>TRBV5-6|TRBJ2-3|-|-
CASSPNWGATDTQYF
TGTGCCAGCAGCCCAAACTGGGGGGCCACAGATACGCAGTATTTT
>TRBV11-2|TRBJ2-3|-|-
CASSLDEGTQYF
TGTGCCAGCAGCTTAGATGAGGGTACGCAGTATTTT
>TRBV2|TRBJ1-3|-|-
CASSSQGGASGNTIYF
TGTGCCAGCAGTTCCCAAGGGGGGGCCTCTGGAAACACCATATATTTT
>TRBV10-3|TRBJ2-1|-|-
CAISAFTSGQFF
TGTGCCATCAGTGCTTTCACATCGGGCCAGTTCTTC
>TRBV5-1|TRBJ2-1|-|-
CASSLRQGNNEQFF
TGCGCCAGCAGCTTGAGGCAGGGGAACAATGAGCAGTTCTTC
>TRBV27|TRBJ2-2|-|-
CASSLLGGRQNTGELFF
TGTGCCAGCAGTTTACTTGGGGGGCGTCAGAACACCGGGGAGCTGTTTTTT
>TRBV5-1|TRBJ1-6|-|-
CASSRREGTESPLHF
TGCGCCAGCAGCCGTCGGGAGGGAACGGAATCACCCCTCCACTTT
>TRBV7-9|TRBJ2-1|TRBD2|-
CASSPSAGGASNEQFF
TGTGCCAGCAGCCCATCTGCCGGGGGGGCATCCAATGAGCAGTTCTTC
>TRBV18|TRBJ1-5|TRBD1|-
CASSPPGQGKNQPQHF
TGTGCCAGCTCACCACCGGGACAGGGGAAGAATCAGCCCCAGCATTTT
>TRBV18|TRBJ2-2|-|-
CASSLLNTGELFF
TGTGCCAGCTCACTACTCAACACCGGGGAGCTGTTTTTT
>TRBV13|TRBJ1-2|-|-
CASSSPDLNYGYTF
TGTGCCAGCAGCTCACCTGACCTTAACTATGGCTACACCTTC
>TRBV7-2|TRBJ2-3|TRBD1|once
CASSRLGQSTDTQYF
TGTGCCAGCAGCCGATTGGGACAGAGCACAGATACGCAGTATTTT
>TRBV9|TRBJ1-1|-|-
CASSPDETAGTEAFF
TGTGCCAGCAGCCCAGACGAGACGGCGGGCACTGAAGCTTTCTTT
>TRBV5-6|TRBJ1-2|TRBD1|-
CASSKDRIGGTHNYGYTF
TGTGCCAGCAGCAAGGACAGGATCGGAGGTACGCATAACTATGGCTACACCTTC
>TRBV6-5|TRBJ1-6|TRBD1|-
CTSRRQGLGSPLHF
TGTACCAGCAGAAGACAGGGTCTCGGATCACCCCTCCACTTT
>TRBV14|TRBJ1-6|-|-
CASSQRGRVSPLHF
TGTGCCAGCAGCCAACGGGGTCGGGTTTCACCCCTCCACTTT
>TRBV19|TRBJ1-2|-|-
CASSTSGQGNYGYTF
TGTGCCAGTAGTACCTCTGGGCAGGGGAACTATGGCTACACCTTC
>TRBV2|TRBJ2-7|-|-
CASNTLYEQYF
TGTGCCAGCAACACTTTATACGAGCAGTACTTC
>TRBV6-6|TRBJ2-2|TRBD1|-
CATSGQGDTGELFF
TGTGCCACCTCCGGGCAGGGGGACACCGGGGAGCTGTTTTTT
>TRBV19|TRBJ1-6|-|-
CASSTRTANSPLHF
TGTGCCAGTAGTACCCGGACAGCGAATTCACCCCTCCACTTT
>TRBV9|TRBJ2-5|-|-
CASSPRPDSRTDQYF
TGTGCCAGCAGCCCCCGACCGGACAGTCGAACGGACCAGTACTTC
>TRBV6-4|TRBJ1-2|TRBD1|-
CASSPQGAPNYGYTF
TGTGCCAGCAGTCCTCAGGGGGCCCCTAACTATGGCTACACCTTC
>TRBV15|TRBJ1-5|-|few
CATSKSVISNQPQHF
TGTGCCACCAGCAAATCGGTTATTAGCAATCAGCCCCAGCATTTT
>TRBV10-1|TRBJ2-7|TRBD1|-
CASSEPPGQGLNEQYF
TGCGCCAGCAGTGAGCCCCCGGGACAGGGGTTGAACGAGCAGTACTTC
>TRBV10-2|TRBJ2-7|-|-
CASSEPGYEQYF
TGCGCCAGCAGTGAGCCGGGTTACGAGCAGTACTTC
>TRBV5-1|TRBJ2-7|-|-
CASSLAGLNYEQYF
TGCGCCAGCAGCTTGGCAGGGTTAAACTACGAGCAGTACTTC
>TRBV6-1|TRBJ2-2|-|-
CATKVTSGGTGELFF
TGTGCCACCAAGGTAACCAGTGGGGGCACCGGGGAGCTGTTTTTT
>TRBV18|TRBJ2-7|TRBD1|-
CASSPLGTGGALGEQYF
TGTGCCAGCTCACCCCTCGGGACAGGGGGCGCACTCGGCGAGCAGTACTTC
>TRBV30|TRBJ2-7|TRBD2|-
CAKGEGPSEQYF
TGTGCCAAAGGGGAGGGCCCCTCCGAGCAGTACTTC
>TRBV27|TRBJ2-5|-|-
CASSSVLYQETQYF
TGTGCCAGCAGTTCCGTACTGTACCAAGAGACCCAGTACTTC
>TRBV6-4|TRBJ2-3|TRBD2|-
CASRPGGAGTDTQYF
TGTGCCAGCAGACCCGGGGGGGCTGGCACAGATACGCAGTATTTT
>TRBV13|TRBJ1-3|-|-
CASSLGGNTIYF
TGTGCCAGCAGCCTAGGGGGAAACACCATATATTTT
>TRBV7-9|TRBJ2-5|-|-
CASSLGHREVETQYF
TGTGCCAGCAGCTTGGGCCACAGGGAGGTAGAGACCCAGTACTTC
>TRBV29-1|TRBJ2-5|-|-
CSVEDSVGGETQYF
TGCAGCGTTGAAGACTCAGTGGGGGGAGAGACCCAGTACTTC
>TRBV2|TRBJ1-6|-|-
CASALVGGRDNSPLHF
TGTGCCAGCGCCTTAGTTGGGGGTAGAGATAATTCACCCCTCCACTTT
>TRBV5-1|TRBJ1-1|TRBD1|few
CASTRGQGGYTEAFF
TGCGCCAGCACGAGGGGACAGGGCGGGTACACTGAAGCTTTCTTT
>TRBV19|TRBJ1-6|TRBD1|-
CASSIGTGQGNSPLHF
TGTGCCAGTAGTATAGGTACGGGACAGGGGAATTCACCCCTCCACTTT
>TRBV29-1|TRBJ1-5|TRBD1|-
CSVLKGGTDQPQHF
TGCAGCGTCCTGAAAGGGGGCACCGATCAGCCCCAGCATTTT
>TRBV9|TRBJ1-6|TRBD1|-
CASSFRTGDSPLHF
TGTGCCAGCAGCTTTCGGACAGGGGATTCACCCCTCCACTTT
>TRBV4-1|TRBJ2-1|TRBD1|once
CASSQRPDRVYNEQFF
TGCGCCAGCAGCCAAAGGCCGGACAGGGTCTACAATGAGCAGTTCTTC
>TRBV7-8|TRBJ1-6|-|-
CASSRGRLSEGSPLHF
TGTGCCAGCAGCCGGGGACGGCTCTCCGAGGGGTCACCCCTCCACTTT
>TRBV2|TRBJ1-1|TRBD1|-
CASRWTGYDTEAFF
TGTGCCAGCAGATGGACAGGGTACGACACTGAAGCTTTCTTT
>TRBV10-3|TRBJ1-1|-|-
CAIKASGGESTEAFF
TGTGCCATCAAAGCGTCCGGGGGGGAGAGCACTGAAGCTTTCTTT
>TRBV5-6|TRBJ1-1|TRBD1|-
CASSLQGGLASGKAFF
TGTGCCAGCAGCTTACAGGGGGGCCTCGCCAGCGGTAAAGCTTTCTTT
>TRBV2|TRBJ2-5|TRBD2|-
CASSALAGGPKGETQYF
TGTGCCAGCAGCGCTCTAGCGGGGGGCCCTAAAGGGGAGACCCAGTACTTC
>TRBV29-1|TRBJ1-2|-|-
CSVVLLGGTPYTF
TGCAGCGTCGTTCTTTTGGGGGGAACCCCCTACACCTTC
>TRBV6-1|TRBJ2-5|-|-
CASSDGGHLGEETQYF
TGTGCCAGCAGTGATGGGGGACACTTAGGCGAAGAGACCCAGTACTTC
>TRBV18|TRBJ1-2|-|-
CASSPEQGGSGYTF
TGTGCCAGCTCACCAGAACAGGGAGGTAGTGGCTACACCTTC
>TRBV4-3|TRBJ2-7|TRBD2|-
CASSQGGGGTYEQYF
TGCGCCAGCAGCCAAGGAGGCGGGGGGACCTACGAGCAGTACTTC
>TRBV6-1|TRBJ1-6|-|-
CASSASESSPLHF
TGTGCCAGCAGTGCCTCAGAGAGTTCACCCCTCCACTTT
>TRBV5-4|TRBJ1-6|-|-
CASSVDAANSPLHF
TGTGCCAGCAGCGTAGACGCGGCCAATTCACCCCTCCACTTT
>TRBV5-8|TRBJ2-3|TRBD1|once
CASSSRAGTATDTQYF
TGTGCCAGCAGCTCCCGCGCCGGGACAGCCACAGATACGCAGTATTTT